These 2 T cell receptor beta chains came from one sample sequenced in a study of cytomegalovirus exposure and HLA in healthy donors (dated by TCRdb to the late 2010s). Library generation was performed with the immunoSEQ multiplex PCR assay. For the multiplex PCR, a mixture combining 60 forward primers for TCR Vbeta segments and 13 reverse primers for TCR Jbeta segments was used. Imported from immuneACCESS, the table was reduced by TCRdb to in-frame sequences with V and J called. These copies leave out some clones; in studies compared against another copy, an unresolved V gene accounts for under half, and the cause of the remainder is not known. The sample table records around 120,000 clones; about 81% of these occur just once. The top ten clones comprise less than 6.5% of the sample. What was sequenced was PBMCs. The receptors originated from a woman between 40 and 55 years old in good health and CMV-seropositive.

This chain connects TRBV11-2 to TRBJ2-2, with D possibly matching TRBD1 (5 bases). The CDR3 covers 13 residues. Germline values: CDR1 SGHAT, CDR2 FQNNGV. With 3 bases removed from V and 8 bases from J, the gap between germline ends came to 10 bases. CDR3 region: CASSFKGAGELFF. CDR3 bases: TGTGCCAGCAGCTTTAAAGGGGCTGGGGAGCTGTTTTTT.

The rearrangement uses TRBV11-2 and TRBJ1-1; 9 nucleotides line up with TRBD1. The CDR3 is made up of 14 amino acids. V gave up 3 bases and J gave up 4 bases; unmatched junction bases: 3. Germline V lookup: CDR1 SGHAT, CDR2 FQNNGV. The CDR3 sequence is CASSFQTGGTEAFF. In DNA form, the CDR3 reads TGTGCCAGCAGCTTCCAGACAGGGGGCACTGAAGCTTTCTTT.